The entry that follows covers one T cell receptor beta chain sequence. Its specificity is unknown. This sample is drawn from a study of cytomegalovirus exposure and HLA in healthy donors. Points from the study as a whole: A reported reduction in N-insertions relative to the approximately 690-donor mean was seen in an Asian-associated ancestry cluster in a later analysis. Most TCR sequences were rare, but some public TCRs occurred in many donors.

The V end was cut by 0 bases, the J end by 2 bases, with 14 bases between. In germline, CDR1 is MGHRA, CDR2 YSYEKL. The CDR3 has 17 residues. PCR used 60 Vbeta primers and 13 Jbeta primers. The data were produced by immunoSEQ multiplex PCR, yet TCRdb's version contains in-frame clones alone and is incomplete. In total, the table holds more than 95,000 clones. The clonotype originates from a man aged 30 to 39 in good health and CMV-seronegative. Sequencing was done on a sample of PBMCs. The chain has TRBV4-1 and TRBJ1-3; D is unclear. CDR3 DNA sequence: TGCGCCAGCAGCCAAGATCTGATGCGGGTGGCTGGAAACACCATATATTTT. This sequence encodes CASSQDLMRVAGNTIYF.